Each of the 7 T cell receptor beta chains below was sequenced from the same sample in a study of T cells in localized non-small cell lung cancer. The data were produced by immunoSEQ multiplex PCR, yet TCRdb's version contains in-frame clones alone and is incomplete. The table includes approximately 83,000 clones, approximately 90% detected once. Sample: PBMCs, taken before any cancer treatment. All receptors come from a woman aged 40-70 years with stage II squamous cell lung carcinoma.

The J gene is TRBJ1-2, the V gene TRBV6-5, with D perhaps TRBD1 (6 bases). The CDR3 spans 13 residues. Trimming cost V 9 bases and J 5 bases, with 16 bases left between them. Germline CDR1 reads MNHEY; CDR2 reads SVGAGI. This CDR3 is CASRDTTNYGYTF. In nucleotides, the CDR3 is TGTGCCAGTAGGGACACTACCAATTATGGCTACACCTTC.

This chain connects TRBV11-2 to TRBJ2-7; 7 bases are shared with TRBD2. The CDR3 loop spans 14 amino acids. Germline lookup yields CDR1 SGHAT and CDR2 FQNNGV. The J segment lost 3 bases and the V segment lost 7 bases, leaving 9 bases of the junction unmatched. DNA for the CDR3: TGTGCCAGCATCCCTACTGGGGGGGGCTACGAGCAGTACTTC. Protein product: CASIPTGGGYEQYF.

The table lists this clone with a few counts. The chain employs TRBV6-6 and TRBJ2-7; a possible D gene is TRBD1 (6 bases). Germline CDR1 is MNHNY and CDR2 is SVGAGI (reference sequence). The CDR3 runs 14 residues. Trimming cost V 6 bases and J 5 bases, with 17 bases left between them. The CDR3 is CASRRDTKSHEQYF. CDR3 DNA: TGTGCCAGCAGACGGGACACCAAGTCTCACGAGCAGTACTTC.

This clone was observed once. The rearrangement links TRBV6-4 to TRBJ1-3; possibly TRBD1 for D (6 bases). Germline-derived CDR1 and CDR2 are MRHNA and SNTAGT. The ends were cut back, 4 bases at V and 4 bases at J, with 14 bases in the middle. The CDR3 sequence is 15 residues long. The chain's CDR3 is CASSASGDVGNTIYF. The DNA for the CDR3 is TGTGCCAGCAGTGCCTCAGGGGATGTCGGAAACACCATATATTTT.

This clone was observed once. V usage is TRBV29-1 and J usage is TRBJ1-2, with D perhaps TRBD1 (5 bases). This CDR3 comprises 13 residues. V was shortened by 2 bases and J by 8 bases, with 15 bases between the two germline ends. Germline V gene data show CDR1 as SQVTM and CDR2 as ANQGSEA. In DNA form, the CDR3 reads TGCAGCGTTGAACCTGGGGGGGTGAGGGGCTACACCTTC. Translating gives CSVEPGGVRGYTF.

The chain is built from TRBV13 and TRBJ2-1; D is ambiguous. V dropped 7 bases and J dropped 5 bases, with 12 bases sitting between them. Germline V CDR1 and CDR2: PRHDT, FYEKMQ (reference sequence). The CDR3 is 13 amino acids. The CDR3 spells CASTPWADNEQFF. The CDR3 nucleotides read TGTGCCAGCACCCCCTGGGCAGACAATGAGCAGTTCTTC.

The rearrangement uses TRBV7-6 and TRBJ1-1, with D possibly matching TRBD1 (6 bases). This CDR3 is 14 amino acids long. Germline V CDR1 and CDR2: SGHVS, FNYEAQ. The V and J ends lost 4 bases and 1 base respectively, with 10 bases between them. The DNA of the CDR3 is TGTGCCAGCAGCTCCCGGACAGAGAACACTGAAGCTTTCTTT. This sequence encodes CASSSRTENTEAFF.